This T cell receptor (beta chain) stems from a study of shared clonotypes between healthy human individuals. The assay ran at deep level. TCRdb's table, derived via immunoSEQ multiplex PCR, lists solely in-frame clones and lacks some. There are about 730,000 clones in the sample; 55% to 80% occur only once, and approximately 1.7% lies in the top ten. It was into CD45RA+ naive and CD45RA-negative memory subsets that the CD4+ cells were split. Study findings and constraints: Depth was large, yet rarefaction showed that sorted-subset sequencing was incomplete. Among the subsets, naive ones generally showed larger estimated richness than memory ones.

V was clipped by 6 bases and J by 6 bases; unmatched bases: 15. The germline V gene has CDR1 MDHEN and CDR2 SYDVKM. The length of the CDR3 is 18 residues. Details on this clone: No antigen is known for it.

V and J are TRBV28 and TRBJ2-2; 11 positions match TRBD2. The sequence was obtained from a woman in her twenties or thirties in good health. The sequenced sample consisted of memory CD4+ T cells sorted from blood. As for subset: CD45RA-negative fraction. CDR3 residues: CASSPWGSGRAKAGELFF. CDR3 sequence (DNA): TGTGCCAGCAGCCCCTGGGGTAGCGGGAGGGCCAAGGCCGGGGAGCTGTTTTTT. The entire variable domain, with the rest obtained from reference TRBV28 and TRBJ2-2, is as follows: DVKVTQSSRYLVKRTGEKVFLECVQDMDHENMFWYRQDPGLGLRLIYFSYDVKMKEKGDIPEGYSVSREKKERFSLILESASTNQTSMYLCASSPWGSGRAKAGELFFGEGSRLTVL.